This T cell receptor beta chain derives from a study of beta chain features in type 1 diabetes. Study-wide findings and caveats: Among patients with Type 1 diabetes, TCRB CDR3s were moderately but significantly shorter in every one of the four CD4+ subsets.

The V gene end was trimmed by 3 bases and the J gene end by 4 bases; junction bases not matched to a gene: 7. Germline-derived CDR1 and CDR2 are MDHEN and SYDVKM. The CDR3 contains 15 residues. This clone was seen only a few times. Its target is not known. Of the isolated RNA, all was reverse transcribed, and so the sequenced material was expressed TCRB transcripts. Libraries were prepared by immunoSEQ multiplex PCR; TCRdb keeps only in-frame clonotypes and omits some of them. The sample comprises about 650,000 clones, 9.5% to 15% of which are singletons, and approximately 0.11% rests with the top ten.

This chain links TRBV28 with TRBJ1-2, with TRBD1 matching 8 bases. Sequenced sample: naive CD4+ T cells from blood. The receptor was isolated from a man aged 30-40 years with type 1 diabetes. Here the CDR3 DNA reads TGTGCCAGCAGTTTCGGGCTGGACAGGGCCTATGGCTACACCTTC. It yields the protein CASSFGLDRAYGYTF.